This T cell receptor beta chain was recorded in a study of blood T cell repertoires in COVID-19 (dated by TCRdb to the early 2020s). A note on the overall study: Samples covering the acute and convalescent phases of COVID-19 were provided by collaborators in the United States, Italy and Spain. Deeply sampled blood TCRbeta repertoires from subjects exposed to, actively infected with, or recovered from COVID-19 were included in the dataset. The sample metadata nearly always contained a de-identified subject ID, COVID-19 status, age in years and sex. The material from the prospective study consisted of cDNA or gDNA derived from T cells, B-cell-depleted T cells, or PBMCs. Where available, HLA class I and class II types were obtained from metadata supplied by the sample provider rather than from assay-based typing. The samples were drawn from two sources: the first 160 participants of the ongoing ImmuneRACE study, and 1,200 or so subjects contributed by 6 global collaborators. The repertoires were released in a freely available public database intended as a resource for research on the immune response to SARS-CoV-2.

As regards this clone: Its antigen is currently not known. It has no much larger one-base neighbor in the sample; base qualities were not kept.

CDR1 and CDR2 (LGHDT, YNNKEL) derive from the germline V gene (reference sequence). V and J are truncated by 1 base and 4 bases respectively, leaving an intervening sequence of 10 bases. There are 15 amino acids in the CDR3, from cysteine to phenylalanine inclusive. Only the CDR3 portion is preserved as DNA: 45 bases, with reading frame beginning at the first base. The paper's findings and limits, for the study overall: How much clinical and demographic metadata was included differed by source and by participant, and the metadata was provided uncurated.

The immunoSEQ Assay, a bias-controlled multiplex PCR, was used to amplify TCRbeta CDR3 regions from genomic DNA. The original methods were these. The number of nucleated cells in each sample was estimated by amplification of reference gene primers within the assay. To quantify the absolute abundance of each unique TCRbeta CDR3 rearrangement, sequence reads were collapsed and filtered. Productive Simpson clonality was computed per sample as the square root of Simpson's diversity index over productive rearrangements. Here the immuneACCESS table is served through TCRdb, limited to in-frame sequences with V and J called. Missing clones are a known gap in these copies; in checked studies unresolved V genes cover under half, and the rest lacks a known reason. V, J and clone size are taken as reported in that table, and D and trimming were inferred from the DNA itself. Counted in this sample were around 66,000 clones; over 75% of them appeared once. Jointly, the top ten make up roughly a tenth of the sample.

Collaborating institutions collected whole blood in K2EDTA tubes following their own protocols. For TCRbeta analysis, collaborators shipped samples as frozen whole blood, isolated PBMCs, or DNA extracted from either of those sample types. The chain is encoded by TRBV3-1 (or the pseudogene TRBV3-2) joined to TRBJ1-4, with the identity of the D gene unclear. The source material was peripheral blood. This clonotype was obtained from a human donor in a cohort sampled during active COVID-19. The CDR3 protein: CASSQGSLFNEKLFF. The DNA reads TGTGCCAGCAGCCAAGGCAGTCTGTTTAATGAAAAACTGTTTTTT.